This TCR beta chain was sequenced in a study of CD8 T cells in ankylosing spondylitis. The study's findings and limits: A number of the motif variants had already been described in reactive arthritis synovial fluid and blood. Eight highly homologous variants made up a TCR beta motif, and this motif appeared characteristic of ankylosing spondylitis blood.

Regarding this clonotype: The antigen is not known.

Germline assignment: CDR1 LNHDA and CDR2 SQIVND (reference sequence). This CDR3 region has 18 residues. The germline V and J ends were trimmed by 1 base and 0 bases, with 16 bases remaining between them. TCR beta libraries were made by quantitative 5'-RACE with molecular barcodes. TCRdb used MiXCR to reprocess the 5' RACE reads, holding one entry per CDR3 protein. The sample has 250,000 to 300,000 distinct CDR3 sequences; over 15% are singletons. Material: blood, either unsorted or a sorted T cell fraction (not recorded which). V gene TRBV19 combines with J gene TRBJ2-4; D is perhaps TRBD2 (6 bases). The sequence was collected from a male donor with ankylosing spondylitis or in good health (not recorded which). The CDR3 reads CASSIVALAVKAKNIQYF. The CDR3 DNA sequence: TGTGCCAGTAGTATAGTGGCACTAGCTGTAAAAGCCAAAAACATTCAGTACTTC.